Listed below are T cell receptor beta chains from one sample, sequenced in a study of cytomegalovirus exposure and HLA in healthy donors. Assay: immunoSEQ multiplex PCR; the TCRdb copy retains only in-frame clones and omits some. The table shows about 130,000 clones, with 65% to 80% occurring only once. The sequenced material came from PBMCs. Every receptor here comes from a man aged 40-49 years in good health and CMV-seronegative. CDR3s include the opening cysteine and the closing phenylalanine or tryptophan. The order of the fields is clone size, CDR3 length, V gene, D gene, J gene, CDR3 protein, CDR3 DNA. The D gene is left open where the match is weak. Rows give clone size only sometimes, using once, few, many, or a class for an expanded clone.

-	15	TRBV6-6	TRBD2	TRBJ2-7	CASSYGGETSYEQYF	TGTGCCAGCAGTTACGGGGGGGAAACCTCCTACGAGCAGTACTTC
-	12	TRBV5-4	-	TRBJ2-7	CASSLSSYEQYF	TGTGCCAGCAGCCTGAGCTCCTACGAGCAGTACTTC
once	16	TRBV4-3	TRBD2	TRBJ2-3	CASSQGGLAGTDTQYF	TGCGCCAGCAGCCAGGGGGGACTAGCGGGCACAGATACGCAGTATTTT
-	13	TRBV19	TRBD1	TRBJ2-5	CASSTGGRETQYF	TGTGCCAGTAGCACAGGGGGCAGGGAGACCCAGTACTTC
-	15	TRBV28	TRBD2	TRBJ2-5	CASSPGTSGQETQYF	TGTGCCAGCAGCCCCGGGACTAGCGGTCAAGAGACCCAGTACTTC
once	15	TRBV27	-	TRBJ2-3	CASSLSSGAVDTQYF	TGTGCCAGCAGTTTATCGTCGGGAGCGGTGGATACGCAGTATTTT
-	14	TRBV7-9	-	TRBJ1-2	CASSLPGVIYGYTF	TGTGCCAGCAGCTTACCGGGGGTAATCTATGGCTACACCTTC
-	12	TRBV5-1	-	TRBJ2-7	CASSFLPGEQYF	TGCGCCAGCAGCTTCCTGCCGGGGGAGCAGTACTTC
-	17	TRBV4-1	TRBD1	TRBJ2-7	CASSQDSTTGHVYEQYF	TGCGCCAGCAGCCAAGATAGTACGACAGGGCACGTATACGAGCAGTACTTC
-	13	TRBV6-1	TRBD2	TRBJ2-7	CASRGLAVYEQYF	TGTGCCAGCAGGGGACTAGCGGTCTACGAGCAGTACTTC
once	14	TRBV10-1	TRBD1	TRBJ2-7	CASRHGTGVWEQYF	TGCGCCAGCAGGCACGGGACAGGGGTTTGGGAGCAGTACTTC
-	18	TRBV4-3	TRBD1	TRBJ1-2	CASSQDESPGTAQYGYTF	TGCGCCAGCAGCCAAGACGAGAGTCCCGGGACAGCTCAGTATGGCTACACCTTC
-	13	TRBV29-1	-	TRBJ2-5	CSVKSGLQETQYF	TGCAGCGTGAAGAGTGGGCTCCAAGAGACCCAGTACTTC
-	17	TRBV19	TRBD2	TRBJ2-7	CASSMGLAGGLSYEQYF	TGTGCCAGTAGTATGGGGCTAGCGGGAGGTCTTTCCTACGAGCAGTACTTC
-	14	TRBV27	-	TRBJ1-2	CATRPLVDFYGYTF	TGTGCCACCAGACCCCTCGTGGACTTCTATGGCTACACCTTC
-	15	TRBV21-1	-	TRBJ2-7	CASSTLAGGSYEQYF	TGTGCCAGCAGCACACTAGCGGGAGGTTCCTACGAGCAGTACTTC
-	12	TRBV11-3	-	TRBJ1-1	CASSLGTGEAFF	TGTGCCAGCAGCTTAGGCACCGGTGAAGCTTTCTTT
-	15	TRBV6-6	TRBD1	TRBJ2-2	CASREDRTIGGELFF	TGTGCCAGCAGGGAGGACAGGACGATCGGCGGGGAGCTGTTTTTT
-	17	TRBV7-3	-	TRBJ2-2	CASSPGPGRINTGELFF	TGTGCCAGCAGCCCAGGGCCCGGACGAATAAACACCGGGGAGCTGTTTTTT
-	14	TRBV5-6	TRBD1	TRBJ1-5	CASSLGQGTQPQHF	TGTGCCAGCAGCTTGGGACAGGGGACTCAGCCCCAGCATTTT
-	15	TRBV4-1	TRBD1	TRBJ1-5	CASSPGQGLNQPQHF	TGCGCCAGCAGCCCGGGACAGGGCCTAAATCAGCCCCAGCATTTT
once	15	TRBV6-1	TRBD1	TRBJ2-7	CASSEDVTGSSEQYF	TGTGCCAGCAGTGAAGACGTGACAGGGTCTAGCGAGCAGTACTTC
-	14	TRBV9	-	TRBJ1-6	CASSVGDRDSPLHF	TGTGCCAGCAGCGTAGGCGACAGAGATTCACCCCTCCACTTT
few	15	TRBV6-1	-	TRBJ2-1	CASSDGGSSYNEQFF	TGTGCCAGCAGTGATGGGGGGTCCTCCTACAATGAGCAGTTCTTC
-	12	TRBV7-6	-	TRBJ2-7	CASSLYSYEQYF	TGTGCCAGCAGCTTGTACTCCTACGAGCAGTACTTC
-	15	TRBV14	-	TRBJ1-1	CASSLTGGVGTEAFF	TGTGCCAGCAGCCTAACGGGAGGGGTAGGCACTGAAGCTTTCTTT
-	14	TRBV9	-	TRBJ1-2	CASSPPSGAGGYTF	TGTGCCAGCAGCCCTCCCTCTGGGGCGGGAGGCTACACCTTC
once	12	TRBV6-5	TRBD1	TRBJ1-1	CASSWDRGRAFF	TGTGCCAGCAGCTGGGACAGGGGGCGAGCTTTCTTT
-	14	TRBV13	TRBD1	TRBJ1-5	CASSYSLGGQPQHF	TGTGCCAGCAGCTACTCGCTAGGGGGCCAGCCCCAGCATTTT
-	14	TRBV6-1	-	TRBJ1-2	CASSPDSSNYGYTF	TGTGCCAGCAGTCCGGACAGTTCCAACTATGGCTACACCTTC
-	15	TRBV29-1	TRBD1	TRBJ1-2	CSATKQGPANYGYTF	TGCAGCGCAACGAAACAGGGGCCGGCTAACTATGGCTACACCTTC
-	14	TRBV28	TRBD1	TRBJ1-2	CASRTGTGAYGYTF	TGTGCCAGCAGGACCGGGACAGGGGCGTATGGCTACACCTTC
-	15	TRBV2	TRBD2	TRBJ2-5	CASSYQRGTQETQYF	TGTGCCAGCAGTTACCAGCGGGGGACTCAAGAGACCCAGTACTTC
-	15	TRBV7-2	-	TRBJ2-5	CASTSTAGAPVTQYF	TGTGCCAGCACCTCAACGGCAGGGGCGCCTGTGACCCAGTACTTC
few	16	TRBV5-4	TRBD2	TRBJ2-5	CASSLPGLAGQETQYF	TGTGCCAGCAGCTTGCCCGGACTAGCGGGACAAGAGACCCAGTACTTC
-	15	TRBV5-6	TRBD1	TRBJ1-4	CASSLVGQGREKLFF	TGTGCCAGCAGCTTGGTGGGACAGGGTAGGGAAAAACTGTTTTTT
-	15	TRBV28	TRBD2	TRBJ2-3	CASSPVVLAVSTQYF	TGTGCCAGCAGTCCAGTAGTGCTAGCGGTATCTACGCAGTATTTT
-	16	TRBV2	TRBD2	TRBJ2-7	CASSENLAGASPEQYF	TGTGCCAGCAGTGAAAACCTAGCGGGGGCCTCCCCCGAGCAGTACTTC
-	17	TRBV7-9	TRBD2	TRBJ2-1	CASSFPLAGVSYNEQFF	TGTGCCAGCAGCTTCCCCTTAGCGGGAGTCTCCTACAATGAGCAGTTCTTC
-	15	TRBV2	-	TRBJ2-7	CASSPNRLSSYEQYF	TGTGCCAGCAGTCCTAACAGGTTAAGCTCCTACGAGCAGTACTTC
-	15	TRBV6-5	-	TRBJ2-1	CASSYSRSSYNEQFF	TGTGCCAGCAGTTACTCAAGGAGCTCCTACAATGAGCAGTTCTTC
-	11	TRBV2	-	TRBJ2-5	CASNRVETQYF	TGTGCCAGCAACAGGGTCGAGACCCAGTACTTC
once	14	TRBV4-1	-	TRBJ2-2	CASSQVGGSGELFF	TGCGCCAGCAGCCAAGTAGGAGGGTCCGGGGAGCTGTTTTTT
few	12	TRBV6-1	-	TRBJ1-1	CASSEARQEAFF	TGTGCCAGCAGTGAAGCGCGCCAAGAAGCTTTCTTT